This T cell receptor beta chain was sequenced for a study of cytomegalovirus exposure and HLA in healthy donors. From germline, CDR1 is SGHTA and CDR2 FQGNSA. CDR3 length: 16 residues. Trimming took 0 bases from V and 4 from J, leaving 13 bases between them. In the PCR, 60 Vbeta and 13 Jbeta primers were used. Sequencing used immunoSEQ multiplex PCR; TCRdb keeps in-frame clones, though not all of them. The table has about 120,000 clones, 75% to 85% seen once; the top ten hold about 1.7%. This chain uses TRBV7-2 with TRBJ2-1, with D perhaps TRBD1 (5 bases). The sequence came from a man aged 35 to 55 in good health and CMV-seronegative. The sequenced sample consisted of PBMCs. CDR3 bases: TGTGCCAGCAGCTTAGCGGGCAGGGCCCGGTACAATGAGCAGTTCTTC. It specifies CASSLAGRARYNEQFF.